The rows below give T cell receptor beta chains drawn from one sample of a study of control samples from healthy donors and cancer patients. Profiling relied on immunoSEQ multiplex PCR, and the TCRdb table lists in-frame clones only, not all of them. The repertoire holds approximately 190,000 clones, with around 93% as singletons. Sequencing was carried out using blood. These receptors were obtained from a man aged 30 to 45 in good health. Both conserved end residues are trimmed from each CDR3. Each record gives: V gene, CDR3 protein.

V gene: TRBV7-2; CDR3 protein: ASSLEVRRTEAF
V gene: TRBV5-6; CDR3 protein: ASSSGTGNMPF
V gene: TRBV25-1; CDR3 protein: ASSGWAQQETQY
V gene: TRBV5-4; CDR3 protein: ASSSRGVYGYT
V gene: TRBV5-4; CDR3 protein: ASSLFGGALYEQY
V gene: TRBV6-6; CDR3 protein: ASSYSGRPDTIY
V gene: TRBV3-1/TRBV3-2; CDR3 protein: ASRDPNTEAF
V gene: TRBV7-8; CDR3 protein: ASSLGGSGGVHTQY
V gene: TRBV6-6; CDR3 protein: ASSNSGQGGTDTQY
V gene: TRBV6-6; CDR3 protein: ASSRGQGSDEQY
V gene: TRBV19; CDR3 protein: ASSRQGPYNEQF
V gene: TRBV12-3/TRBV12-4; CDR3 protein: ASSSLTDTQY
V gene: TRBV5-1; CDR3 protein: ASSLADRAAGELF
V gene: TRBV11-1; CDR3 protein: ASSLEGGNSPLH
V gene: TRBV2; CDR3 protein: ASRGEGTYEQY
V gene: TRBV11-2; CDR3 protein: ASSFRGPSYEQY
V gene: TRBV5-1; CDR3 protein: ASSLFQTGPNSPLH
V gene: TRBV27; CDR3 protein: ASSLLAGHYYEQY
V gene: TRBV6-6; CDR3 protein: ASSLVSTDTQY
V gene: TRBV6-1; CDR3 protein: ASSDRQGPLNTEAF
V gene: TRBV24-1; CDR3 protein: ATSDRDRVYGYT
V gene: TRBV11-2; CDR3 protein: ASSLEPRGGRAF
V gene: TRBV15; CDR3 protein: ATSKDRGLYNSPLH
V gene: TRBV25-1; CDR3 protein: ASSPQGMNTEAF
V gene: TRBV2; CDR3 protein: ASSDDDRRSTDTQY
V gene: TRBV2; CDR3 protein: ASSGQATGELF
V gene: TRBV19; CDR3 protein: ASSIPHSGAEQF
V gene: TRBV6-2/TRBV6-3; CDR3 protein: ASSNYRGYSNQPQH
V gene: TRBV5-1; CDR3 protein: ASSLGDLVHIQY
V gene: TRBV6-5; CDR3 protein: ASRAGGANGYT
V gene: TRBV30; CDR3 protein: AWMEGVGSPLH
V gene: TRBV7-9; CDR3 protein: ASSSPAKGRVTDEQY
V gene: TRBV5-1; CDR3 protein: ASSLGSGSLGDTQY
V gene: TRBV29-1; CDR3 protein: SGGQGGHTEAF
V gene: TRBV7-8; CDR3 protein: ASSLAPSTEAF
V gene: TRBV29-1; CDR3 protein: SVEESQGGGYT
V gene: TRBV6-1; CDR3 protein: ASSETVFLAGGTLGQF
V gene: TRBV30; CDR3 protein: ASIQGHLSVGYT
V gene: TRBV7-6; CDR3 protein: ASAGGALGDTQY
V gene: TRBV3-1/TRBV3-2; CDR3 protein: ASSKQLAGGPNEQF
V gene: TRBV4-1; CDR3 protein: ASSSPLAKNIQY
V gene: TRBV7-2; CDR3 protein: ASSLQDGLPLH
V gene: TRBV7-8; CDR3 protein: ASSLAGLALYNEQF
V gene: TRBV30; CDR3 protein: AWSGATGQGSTGELF
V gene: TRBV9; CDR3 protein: ASSVGLAGALFEQF
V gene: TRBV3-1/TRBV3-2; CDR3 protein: ASSRQGVLSYNEQF
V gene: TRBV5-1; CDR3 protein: ASSLAQGIISEAF
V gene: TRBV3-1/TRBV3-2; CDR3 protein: ASSQGTSGVRDTQY
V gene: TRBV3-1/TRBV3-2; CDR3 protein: ASSHLHEQY
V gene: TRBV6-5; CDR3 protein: ASVPWTGSAYGYT
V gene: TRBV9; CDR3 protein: ASSALAVSDTDTQY
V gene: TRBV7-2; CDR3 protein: ASSRGDLASGGNQPQH
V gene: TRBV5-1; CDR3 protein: ASSLGAGGVNTGELF
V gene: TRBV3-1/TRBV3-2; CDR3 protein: ASSLTSGGGNEQF
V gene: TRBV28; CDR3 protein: ASSLSGFEQY